A selection of T cell receptor beta chains follows, all from one sample in a study of shared clonotypes between healthy human individuals. The protocol was immunoSEQ multiplex PCR, while the TCRdb copy is restricted to in-frame clones and leaves out a portion. The sample comprises some 2,000,000 clones, over 85% of which are singletons, and around 1.1% rests with the top ten. The sequenced material came from naive CD8+ T cells sorted from blood. These receptors all come from a man in his late teens or twenties in good health. CDR3s include the opening cysteine and the closing phenylalanine or tryptophan. A D gene is named only where the DNA matches it firmly. Some rows mark clone size as missing; the rest say once, few, many or name a class of expanded clone.

j_gene | d_gene | v_gene | abundance | CDR3nt | CDR3aa
TRBJ2-7 | NA | TRBV7-6 | NA | TGTGCCAGCAGCTTGGACTCAACATTACCCTACGAGCAGTACTTC | CASSLDSTLPYEQYF
TRBJ2-2 | TRBD2 | TRBV7-8 | NA | TGTGCCAGCAGCCCCCAACTAGCGGGGGTGACCGGGGAGCTGTTTTTT | CASSPQLAGVTGELFF
TRBJ1-4 | TRBD1 | TRBV7-8 | NA | TGTGCCAGCAGCTTAAGTCTGGTCCAGGGGGCTGGTGAAAAACTGTTTTTT | CASSLSLVQGAGEKLFF
TRBJ1-1 | TRBD1 | TRBV7-8 | NA | TGTGCCAGCAGCAAGATGGGACAGGGAGGCACTGAAGCTTTCTTT | CASSKMGQGGTEAFF
TRBJ1-5 | NA | TRBV7-9 | NA | TGTGCCAGCAGCCGGGACGGCCGCCCCCAGCATTTT | CASSRDGRPQHF
TRBJ1-6 | NA | TRBV7-8 | NA | TGTGCCAGCAGCTTAGTGCAGGGAGTGATCAATTCACCCCTCCACTTT | CASSLVQGVINSPLHF
TRBJ1-1 | NA | TRBV4-1 | NA | TGCGCCAGCAGCCAAGATGTTTTCGCCCACACTGAAGCTTTCTTT | CASSQDVFAHTEAFF
TRBJ2-1 | TRBD1 | TRBV5-6 | NA | TGTGCCAGCAGCTTGGAGGGGGCGGACTACAATGAGCAGTTCTTC | CASSLEGADYNEQFF
TRBJ1-6 | NA | TRBV9 | once | TGTGCCAGCAGCGAGGGGGGGTTGCCGGGTTCACCCCTCCACTTT | CASSEGGLPGSPLHF
TRBJ2-2 | NA | TRBV5-1 | NA | TGCGCCAGCAGCTTGGAACAGTTCACCGGGGAGCTGTTTTTT | CASSLEQFTGELFF